The rows below give T cell receptor beta chains drawn from one sample of a study of T cells in Graves' hyperthyroidism and ophthalmopathy. TCRdb fed the multiplex PCR reads into MiXCR, producing one record per CDR3 protein. Of approximately 870,000 distinct CDR3 sequences in the sample, over 35% were seen once. What was sequenced was blood. The receptors come from a man aged 18 to 35 with Graves' hyperthyroidism. Both conserved end residues are part of each CDR3. Each record gives: clone size, V gene, D gene, J gene, CDR3 DNA, CDR3 protein. A D gene is named only where the DNA matches it firmly. Expanded clones get a size class; other rows say once, few or many, or leave the size out.

clone size: -; V gene: TRBV29-1; D gene: -; J gene: TRBJ1-1; CDR3 DNA: TGCAGCGTCCTCAGGGGAGATGGGACTGAAGCTTTCTTT; CDR3 protein: CSVLRGDGTEAFF
clone size: many; V gene: TRBV20-1; D gene: -; J gene: TRBJ2-5; CDR3 DNA: TGCAGTGCTAGCTTCCAAGAAACCCAGTACTTC; CDR3 protein: CSASFQETQYF
clone size: -; V gene: TRBV7-9; D gene: -; J gene: TRBJ1-1; CDR3 DNA: TGTGCCAGCAGCACCCACAGGGATTCAGCTGAAGCTTTCTTT; CDR3 protein: CASSTHRDSAEAFF
clone size: -; V gene: TRBV7-9; D gene: -; J gene: TRBJ2-7; CDR3 DNA: TGTGCCAGCAGTTTATTGGCCAGTAACTACGAGCAGTACTTC; CDR3 protein: CASSLLASNYEQYF
clone size: -; V gene: TRBV28; D gene: -; J gene: TRBJ1-1; CDR3 DNA: TGTGCCAGCAGTTTATCCCCTCCCATGAACACTGAAGCTTTCTTT; CDR3 protein: CASSLSPPMNTEAFF
clone size: -; V gene: TRBV20-1; D gene: -; J gene: TRBJ2-7; CDR3 DNA: TGCAGTGCTATCAGGGGACACTCCTACGAGCAGTACTTC; CDR3 protein: CSAIRGHSYEQYF
clone size: many; V gene: TRBV10-3; D gene: -; J gene: TRBJ1-1; CDR3 DNA: TGTGCCATCAGAGAAACCGGGGTTACTCTAAACACTGAAGCTTTCTTT; CDR3 protein: CAIRETGVTLNTEAFF
clone size: -; V gene: TRBV6-5; D gene: TRBD2; J gene: TRBJ2-5; CDR3 DNA: TGTGCCAGCAGTTACGGGACTAGTGTCCAAGAGACCCAGTACTTC; CDR3 protein: CASSYGTSVQETQYF
clone size: many; V gene: TRBV7-2; D gene: TRBD2; J gene: TRBJ2-5; CDR3 DNA: TGTGCCAGCAGCTCCCATGGACTAGCGGGACTGGCAGAGACCCAGTACTTC; CDR3 protein: CASSSHGLAGLAETQYF
clone size: many; V gene: TRBV10-3; D gene: -; J gene: TRBJ2-7; CDR3 DNA: TGTGCCATCTCCGGGCCAGATACCTACGAGCAGTACTTC; CDR3 protein: CAISGPDTYEQYF
clone size: many; V gene: TRBV15; D gene: -; J gene: TRBJ1-1; CDR3 DNA: TGTGCCACCAGCAGAGATAGGGGCCGCGGGACTGAAGCTTTCTTT; CDR3 protein: CATSRDRGRGTEAFF
clone size: few; V gene: TRBV25-1; D gene: -; J gene: TRBJ1-1; CDR3 DNA: TGTGCCAGCAGCGGGTCAAAGGGTATCACTGAAGCTTTCTTT; CDR3 protein: CASSGSKGITEAFF
clone size: few; V gene: TRBV4-1; D gene: -; J gene: TRBJ2-5; CDR3 DNA: TGCGCCAGCAGCCAAGGGGCTTGGACAGATGAGACCCAGTACTTC; CDR3 protein: CASSQGAWTDETQYF
clone size: -; V gene: TRBV12-3/TRBV12-4; D gene: -; J gene: TRBJ2-2; CDR3 DNA: TGTGCCAGCAGTTGGGACTTTGGCACCGGGGAGCTGTTTTTT; CDR3 protein: CASSWDFGTGELFF
clone size: few; V gene: TRBV7-9; D gene: -; J gene: TRBJ2-7; CDR3 DNA: TGTGCCAGCAGACCCACAGCGACCTACGAGCAGTACTTC; CDR3 protein: CASRPTATYEQYF
clone size: -; V gene: TRBV20-1; D gene: -; J gene: TRBJ1-1; CDR3 DNA: TGCAGTGCCCTTACAGCCCAGGGCACTGAAGCTTTCTTT; CDR3 protein: CSALTAQGTEAFF
clone size: -; V gene: TRBV6-1; D gene: TRBD1; J gene: TRBJ1-2; CDR3 DNA: TGTGCCAGCACCCTGACAGGGGGCTATGGCTACACCTTC; CDR3 protein: CASTLTGGYGYTF
clone size: -; V gene: TRBV20-1; D gene: -; J gene: TRBJ2-7; CDR3 DNA: TGCAGTGCTAGTTCAGGGGGGCACTACGAGCAGTACTTC; CDR3 protein: CSASSGGHYEQYF
clone size: many; V gene: TRBV7-9; D gene: TRBD2; J gene: TRBJ2-2; CDR3 DNA: TGTGCCAGCAGCCATGGACTAGCGGAAAACACCGGGGAGCTGTTTTTT; CDR3 protein: CASSHGLAENTGELFF
clone size: -; V gene: TRBV10-3; D gene: TRBD2; J gene: TRBJ2-2; CDR3 DNA: TGTGCCATCAGCGCCTCCGGGACTAGCACATCCGCCCCGAACACCGGGGAGCTGTTTTTT; CDR3 protein: CAISASGTSTSAPNTGELFF
clone size: -; V gene: TRBV2; D gene: TRBD1; J gene: TRBJ2-7; CDR3 DNA: TGTGCCAGCAGTGACGGGGACAGGTTTGACGAGCAGTACTTC; CDR3 protein: CASSDGDRFDEQYF
clone size: -; V gene: TRBV7-2; D gene: -; J gene: TRBJ2-5; CDR3 DNA: TGTGCCAGCAGCCACGCCGTTGGGGCGTTAGAGACCCAGTACTTC; CDR3 protein: CASSHAVGALETQYF
clone size: -; V gene: TRBV29-1; D gene: -; J gene: TRBJ1-4; CDR3 DNA: TGCAGCGTTGAAAAGGACCTTGCAACTAATGAAAAACTGTTTTTT; CDR3 protein: CSVEKDLATNEKLFF
clone size: -; V gene: TRBV10-3; D gene: -; J gene: TRBJ1-6; CDR3 DNA: TGTGCCAGCACGACGGCAAGCTCCTATAATTCACCCCTCCACTTT; CDR3 protein: CASTTASSYNSPLHF
clone size: few; V gene: TRBV7-8; D gene: TRBD1; J gene: TRBJ2-7; CDR3 DNA: TGTGCCAGCAGCTTGGGGACAGGGGCCCACTACGAGCAGTACTTC; CDR3 protein: CASSLGTGAHYEQYF
clone size: few; V gene: TRBV6-5; D gene: -; J gene: TRBJ1-1; CDR3 DNA: TGTGCCAGCAGCATGGGGAAGGGGGCTGAAGCTTTCTTT; CDR3 protein: CASSMGKGAEAFF
clone size: -; V gene: TRBV12-3/TRBV12-4; D gene: -; J gene: TRBJ1-1; CDR3 DNA: TGTGCCACAAGAAACACAGGGCCGAACACTGAAGCTTTCTTT; CDR3 protein: CATRNTGPNTEAFF
clone size: many; V gene: TRBV9; D gene: -; J gene: TRBJ2-2; CDR3 DNA: TGTGCCAGCAGCTCCGCCTCCCCCACCGGGGAGCTGTTTTTT; CDR3 protein: CASSSASPTGELFF
clone size: -; V gene: TRBV20-1; D gene: TRBD2; J gene: TRBJ2-7; CDR3 DNA: TGCAGTGCTTTCAGGACTAGCGGATTTGCCTACGAGCAGTACTTC; CDR3 protein: CSAFRTSGFAYEQYF
clone size: many; V gene: TRBV7-2; D gene: -; J gene: TRBJ1-1; CDR3 DNA: TGTGCCAGCAGACCAGTCTATTTTGGGAGTTCTGAAGCTTTCTTT; CDR3 protein: CASRPVYFGSSEAFF
clone size: -; V gene: TRBV20-1; D gene: -; J gene: TRBJ1-5; CDR3 DNA: TGCAGTGCTACTCCCACCTCTCGGGGGTTGGTTGAGTATCAGCCCCAGCATTTT; CDR3 protein: CSATPTSRGLVEYQPQHF
clone size: few; V gene: TRBV12-3/TRBV12-4; D gene: TRBD2; J gene: TRBJ2-2; CDR3 DNA: TGTGCCAGCACCCTCCGTAGCGGGGGGAACACCGGGGAGCTGTTTTTT; CDR3 protein: CASTLRSGGNTGELFF
clone size: few; V gene: TRBV9; D gene: -; J gene: TRBJ1-1; CDR3 DNA: TGTGCCAGCAGCTTTACAGGGTTGGGCACTGAAGCTTTCTTT; CDR3 protein: CASSFTGLGTEAFF
clone size: -; V gene: TRBV7-6; D gene: -; J gene: TRBJ2-5; CDR3 DNA: TGTGCCAGCAGCCAACAGGGGGGGGGGGGAGAGACCCAGTACTTC; CDR3 protein: CASSQQGGGGETQYF
clone size: -; V gene: TRBV7-2; D gene: -; J gene: TRBJ2-7; CDR3 DNA: TGTGCCAGCAGCCAGTATGGGTTGGACGAGCAGTACTTC; CDR3 protein: CASSQYGLDEQYF
clone size: many; V gene: TRBV24-1; D gene: -; J gene: TRBJ2-7; CDR3 DNA: TGTGCCACCAGTGACCGTGGGTACGAGCAGTACTTC; CDR3 protein: CATSDRGYEQYF
clone size: few; V gene: TRBV20-1; D gene: TRBD2; J gene: TRBJ2-5; CDR3 DNA: TGCAGTGCTAGAGGCCAGCGGGGGACCGAAGAGACCCAGTACTTC; CDR3 protein: CSARGQRGTEETQYF